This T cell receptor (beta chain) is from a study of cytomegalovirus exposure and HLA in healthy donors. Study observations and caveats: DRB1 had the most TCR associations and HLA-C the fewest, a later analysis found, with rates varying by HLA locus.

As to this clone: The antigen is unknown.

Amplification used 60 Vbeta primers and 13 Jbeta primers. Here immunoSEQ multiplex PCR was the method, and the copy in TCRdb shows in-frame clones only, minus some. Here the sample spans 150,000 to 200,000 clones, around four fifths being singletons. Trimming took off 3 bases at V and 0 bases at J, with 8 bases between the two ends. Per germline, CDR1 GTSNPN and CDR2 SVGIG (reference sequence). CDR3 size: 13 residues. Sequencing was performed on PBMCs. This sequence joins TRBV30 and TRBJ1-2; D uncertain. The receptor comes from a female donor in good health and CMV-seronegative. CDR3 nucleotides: TGTGCCTGGAGGGGCAGTACTAACTATGGCTACACCTTC. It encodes CAWRGSTNYGYTF.